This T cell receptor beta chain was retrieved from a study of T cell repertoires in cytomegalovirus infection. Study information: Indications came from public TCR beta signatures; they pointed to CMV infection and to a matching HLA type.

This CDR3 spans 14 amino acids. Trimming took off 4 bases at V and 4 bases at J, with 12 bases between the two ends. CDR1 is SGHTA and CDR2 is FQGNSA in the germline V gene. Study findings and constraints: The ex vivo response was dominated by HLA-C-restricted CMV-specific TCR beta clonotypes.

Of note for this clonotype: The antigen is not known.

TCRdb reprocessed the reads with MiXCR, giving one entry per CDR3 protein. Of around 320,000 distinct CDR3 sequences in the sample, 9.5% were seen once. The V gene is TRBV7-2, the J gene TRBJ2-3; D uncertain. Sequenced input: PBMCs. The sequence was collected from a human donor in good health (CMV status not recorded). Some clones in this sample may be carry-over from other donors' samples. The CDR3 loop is CASSSETWADTQYF. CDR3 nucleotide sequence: TGTGCCAGCAGCTCTGAAACCTGGGCAGATACGCAGTATTTT.